This entry lists 32 T cell receptor beta chains sequenced from one sample in a study of blood T cell repertoires in COVID-19. Clones were sequenced by immunoSEQ multiplex PCR, and TCRdb holds only the in-frame ones, with some missing. The sample contains tens of thousands of clones, approximately 86% of which appear only once. The sequenced sample was peripheral blood. Receptors originate from a woman aged 70 to 79 with active COVID-19.

This clone was recorded only once. The chain recombines TRBV3-1 (or the pseudogene TRBV3-2) with TRBJ1-1; no clear D. Deletions cut 0 bases from V and 7 bases from J, with 9 bases between. Germline lookup yields CDR1 LGHDT and CDR2 YNNKEL (reference sequence). The CDR3 loop spans 13 amino acids. Here the CDR3 DNA reads TGTGCCAGCAGCCAAGATCGGGGTGTTGAAGCTTTCTTT. Its translation is CASSQDRGVEAFF.

This chain links TRBV7-8 with TRBJ2-7; 13 bases are shared with TRBD2. V lost 0 bases and J lost 2; bases outside the gene matches: 7. Germline values: CDR1 SGHVS, CDR2 FQNEAQ. The CDR3 length is 18 residues. The CDR3 DNA follows: TGTGCCAGCAGCTTAGCGATCCTACTAGCGGGAGGGCCCTACGAGCAGTACTTC. It encodes CASSLAILLAGGPYEQYF. The full variable domain, with the rest looked up from reference TRBV7-8 and TRBJ2-7, is GAGVSQSPRYKVAKRGQDVALRCDPISGHVSLFWYQQALGQGPEFLTYFQNEAQLDKSGLPSDRFFAERPEGSVSTLKIQRTQQEDSAVYLCASSLAILLAGGPYEQYFGPGTRLTVT.

This rearrangement joins TRBV19 to TRBJ2-1; a possible D gene is TRBD2 (5 bases). The germline V and J ends were trimmed by 7 bases and 2 bases, with 12 bases remaining between them. Germline CDR1 LNHDA, CDR2 SQIVND (reference sequence). CDR3 length: 14 residues. The CDR3 protein is CASTLRATYNEQFF. The CDR3 DNA reads as TGTGCCAGTACCCTGAGGGCTACCTACAATGAGCAGTTCTTC.

V gene TRBV13 combines with J gene TRBJ2-7; 10 bases agree with TRBD2. The CDR3 runs 15 residues. J was trimmed by 1 base and V by 7 bases; bases with no gene match: 7. From germline, CDR1 is PRHDT and CDR2 FYEKMQ (reference sequence). DNA for the CDR3: TGTGCCAGCACCCGAGTAGCGGGGGGATCCTACGAGCAGTACTTC. This translates into CASTRVAGGSYEQYF.

The chain uses TRBV12-5 and TRBJ2-1; the D is unclear. V lost 3 bases and J 3 bases, leaving 6 bases between the germline ends. Germline CDR1 LGHNT, CDR2 FRNRAP. This CDR3 comprises 13 residues. CDR3 sequence reads: CASGFGSYNEQFF. The CDR3, as DNA: TGTGCTAGTGGTTTTGGTAGCTACAATGAGCAGTTCTTC.

The CDR3 bases are TGTGCCAGTGGGAGTATAGATACGCAGTATTTT. Residues: CASGSIDTQYF. The rearrangement links TRBV19 to TRBJ2-3; tentative D call: TRBD2 (5 bases). This CDR3 is built from 11 residues. Germline V CDR1 and CDR2: LNHDA, SQIVND (reference sequence). The V gene lost 8 bases and the J gene lost 5 bases, with 8 bases spanning the gap.

The chain links TRBV10-1 to TRBJ2-2, with D perhaps TRBD1 (7 bases). The CDR3 is made up of 18 amino acids. The ends were cut back, 3 bases at V and 0 bases at J, with 17 bases in the middle. Germline CDR1 and CDR2: WNHNN and SYGVQD (reference sequence). CDR3 sequence reads: CASSDTGGDSANTGELFF. DNA of the CDR3: TGCGCCAGCAGTGATACTGGCGGGGACAGCGCGAACACCGGGGAGCTGTTTTTT.

V and J are TRBV5-4 and TRBJ2-2; a possible D gene is TRBD1 (5 bases). The CDR3 length is 14 residues. Trimming took off 0 bases at V and 6 bases at J, with 9 bases between the two ends. Germline CDR1 SGHNT, CDR2 YYREEE (reference sequence). CDR3 DNA sequence: TGTGCCAGCAGCTTGGGCGCCAGGGCCGGGGAGCTGTTTTTT. Translation: CASSLGARAGELFF.

The chain combines TRBV6-1 with TRBJ2-1; weak D call: TRBD2 (6 bases). The CDR3 runs to 15 residues. The V end was cut by 3 bases, the J end by 3 bases, with 12 bases between. Looked up from germline, CDR1 is MNHNS and CDR2 is SASEGT. The chain's CDR3 is CASSDAGRNYNEQFF. DNA of the CDR3: TGTGCCAGCAGTGATGCGGGGAGGAACTACAATGAGCAGTTCTTC.

This clone was observed a handful of times. DNA for the CDR3: TGTGCCAGTAGAAACGGTGGGAACACTGAAGCTTTCTTT. Translated: CASRNGGNTEAFF. The rearrangement links TRBV19 to TRBJ1-1; no firm D call. Between the trimmed V and J ends, which lost 6 bases and 1 base, there was a span of 9 bases. CDR1 LNHDA and CDR2 SQIVND come from the germline V gene (reference sequence). This CDR3 is 13 amino acids long.

The rearrangement uses TRBV7-6 and TRBJ2-7; TRBD2 agrees at 13 bases. The length of the CDR3 is 16 residues. CDR1 and CDR2 (germline): SGHVS, FNYEAQ. The junction had 3 bases not matched to a gene; V was cut back by 1 base and J by 3 bases. The CDR3 loop is CASSLGGLAGSYEQYF. In DNA, the CDR3 is TGTGCCAGCAGCTTAGGGGGACTAGCGGGAAGCTACGAGCAGTACTTC. Full variable domain (outside the CDR3, taken from reference TRBV7-6 and TRBJ2-7): GAGVSQSPRYKVTKRGQDVALRCDPISGHVSLYWYRQALGQGPEFLTYFNYEAQQDKSGLPNDRFSAERPEGSISTLTIQRTEQRDSAMYRCASSLGGLAGSYEQYFGPGTRLTVT.

V and J are TRBV19 and TRBJ1-5; 8 nucleotides match TRBD1. Per the germline V gene, CDR1 is LNHDA and CDR2 is SQIVND (reference sequence). The length of the CDR3 is 15 residues. V trimming: 7 bases; J trimming: 6 bases; junction bases outside the gene matches: 11. The CDR3 is CASTPSGTGSQPQHF. The CDR3 DNA reads as TGTGCCAGTACCCCCTCAGGGACAGGCAGTCAGCCCCAGCATTTT. The full variable domain, completed using reference TRBV19 and TRBJ1-5, is DGGITQSPKYLFRKEGQNVTLSCEQNLNHDAMYWYRQDPGQGLRLIYYSQIVNDFQKGDIAEGYSVSREKKESFPLTVTSAQKNPTAFYLCASTPSGTGSQPQHFGDGTRLSIL.

The chain couples TRBV18 to TRBJ1-6, with D maybe TRBD1 (5 bases). Trimming pared 5 bases from V and 4 bases from J, leaving 12 bases between. The germline CDR1 and CDR2 sequences are KGHSH and LQKENI. This CDR3 is built from 15 residues. In DNA form, the CDR3 reads TGTGCCAGCTCATCGGAGCGGGGGTATAATTCACCCCTCCACTTT. Amino acids: CASSSERGYNSPLHF.

This chain uses TRBV28 with TRBJ1-6; D is undetermined. V was pared by 2 bases and J by 5 bases, with 7 bases between. This CDR3 has 14 amino acids. Germline CDR1 MDHEN, CDR2 SYDVKM. The CDR3 here is CASSLGTNNSPLHF. The CDR3 DNA is TGTGCCAGCAGTTTAGGCACCAATAATTCACCCCTCCACTTT.

The V and J genes are TRBV9 and TRBJ2-1, with TRBD2 matching 7 bases. The germline V gene has CDR1 SGDLS and CDR2 YYNGEE. With V trimmed by 4 bases and J by 2 bases, 9 bases remained unmatched. The CDR3 contains 16 residues. CDR3 nucleotides: TGTGCCAGCAGCCCCTCAGGGAGGGGTCCCTACAATGAGCAGTTCTTC. Encoded protein: CASSPSGRGPYNEQFF. The variable domain in full, completed from reference TRBV9 and TRBJ2-1, reads DSGVTQTPKHLITATGQRVTLRCSPRSGDLSVYWYQQSLDQGLQFLIQYYNGEERAKGNILERFSAQQFPDLHSELNLSSLELGDSALYFCASSPSGRGPYNEQFFGPGTRLTVL.

The chain links TRBV6-2 or TRBV6-3 to TRBJ2-1; D is unresolved. Germline V CDR1 and CDR2: MNHEY, SVGEGT. Trimming removed 1 base at V and 5 bases at J, with 3 bases between. This CDR3 is 12 amino acids long. The CDR3 sequence: CASSYLNNEQFF. The CDR3 DNA reads TGTGCCAGCAGTTACTTAAACAATGAGCAGTTCTTC.

The chain carries TRBV16 and TRBJ1-4, with 9 nucleotides matching TRBD1. The CDR3 consists of 19 residues. V lost 4 bases to trimming and J lost 8 bases; unmatched junction nucleotides: 20. Germline V gene data show CDR1 as KGHSY and CDR2 as FQNENV. CDR3 sequence: CASSRGQGYQHLSREKLFF. The CDR3 DNA reads as TGTGCCAGCAGCCGAGGACAGGGGTATCAACACCTATCCCGAGAAAAACTGTTTTTT.

This sequence joins TRBV7-3 and TRBJ2-1; 7 bases line up with TRBD2. Looked up from germline, CDR1 is SGHTA and CDR2 is FQGTGA. CDR3 length: 15 residues. V gave up 1 base and J gave up 8 bases; unmatched junction bases: 8. CDR3 nucleotides: TGTGCCAGCAGCTTAATGGGCGGCGCGGGAGATGAGCAGTTCTTC. Encoded protein: CASSLMGGAGDEQFF.

The gene calls are TRBV5-1 and TRBJ2-7, with 7 bases fitting TRBD2. The trim removed 7 bases at V and 6 bases at J, leaving 25 bases unmatched. From germline, CDR1 is SGHRS and CDR2 YFSETQ. The CDR3 runs 18 residues. CDR3 sequence reads: CASHRAPSAEGSGAEQYF. CDR3 in DNA: TGCGCCAGCCACCGGGCCCCTTCGGCGGAGGGAAGCGGGGCCGAGCAGTACTTC.

This clone was counted only a few times. This chain uses TRBV7-8 with TRBJ2-6; no clear D gene. The CDR3 has 16 amino acids. Trimming left V 4 bases short and J 0 bases short, with 10 bases between. The germline CDR1 and CDR2 sequences are SGHVS and FQNEAQ. CDR3 coding DNA: TGTGCCAGCAGCTCGACTCCGTCCTCTGGGGCCAACGTCCTGACTTTC. Translation: CASSSTPSSGANVLTF. Together with reference TRBV7-8 and TRBJ2-6, the CDR3 gives the full variable domain: GAGVSQSPRYKVAKRGQDVALRCDPISGHVSLFWYQQALGQGPEFLTYFQNEAQLDKSGLPSDRFFAERPEGSVSTLKIQRTQQEDSAVYLCASSSTPSSGANVLTFGAGSRLTVL.

The V and J genes are TRBV6-1 and TRBJ2-7, with TRBD2 as a possible D gene (6 bases). Germline CDR1 and CDR2: MNHNS and SASEGT. CDR3 length: 17 residues. Trimming took 4 bases from V and 5 from J, leaving 24 bases between them. CDR3 bases: TGTGCCAGCAGTGTCATGATTGTGGGGGGAGGCCTCGACGAGCAGTACTTC. This translates into CASSVMIVGGGLDEQYF.

V and J are TRBV25-1 and TRBJ1-1; D may be TRBD1 (5 bases). Germline V gene sequence: CDR1 MGHDK, CDR2 SYGVNS. V was shortened by 8 bases and J by 6 bases, with 19 bases between the two germline ends. The CDR3 has 14 residues. CDR3 region: CASGVGGPLSEAFF. The CDR3 coding sequence is TGTGCCAGCGGTGTCGGGGGACCTCTTTCTGAAGCTTTCTTT.

The chain has TRBV19 and TRBJ1-2, with 10 bases matching TRBD1. Germline CDR1 and CDR2: LNHDA and SQIVND (reference sequence). The CDR3 is made up of 15 amino acids. J lost 7 bases, V lost 7 bases, and 12 bases had no gene match. The CDR3 region is CASTLTRQGAGGYTF. In DNA form, the CDR3 reads TGTGCCAGTACCCTAACCCGACAGGGGGCGGGTGGCTACACCTTC.

This clone has just one count. V is TRBV9 and J is TRBJ2-3; no reliable D call. The CDR3 loop spans 15 amino acids. V lost 2 bases, J lost 2 bases, and 12 bases lay in between. Looked up from germline, CDR1 is SGDLS and CDR2 is YYNGEE. This CDR3 reads CASSVRGHYTDTQYF. As DNA, the CDR3 is TGTGCCAGCAGCGTCCGAGGTCACTACACAGATACGCAGTATTTT.

The rearrangement uses TRBV5-1 and TRBJ2-3; 7 nucleotides agree with TRBD2. V trimming: 1 base; J trimming: 2 bases; junction bases outside the gene matches: 13. The CDR3 is 18 residues long. Looked up from germline, CDR1 is SGHRS and CDR2 is YFSETQ. The CDR3 DNA is TGCGCCAGCAGCTTGTTTTTTTTGACTAGCCGGATCACAGATACGCAGTATTTT. Its protein product is CASSLFFLTSRITDTQYF.

This rearrangement joins TRBV2 to TRBJ1-5; TRBD1 matches 8 bases. Germline trimming cut 3 bases from V and 2 bases from J; bases unmatched to any gene: 3. Germline V gene lookup returns CDR1 SNHLY and CDR2 FYNNEI. The CDR3 has 15 amino acids. The CDR3 loop reads CASSEQGAGNQPQHF. The CDR3, as DNA: TGTGCCAGCAGTGAGCAGGGGGCAGGCAATCAGCCCCAGCATTTT.

The chain employs TRBV6-6 and TRBJ1-3; 9 bases fit TRBD1. Germline assignment: CDR1 MNHNY and CDR2 SVGAGI (reference sequence). Losses at the gene ends were 5 bases for V and 4 bases for J; bases not matched to a gene: 6. The CDR3 sequence is 15 residues long. As DNA, the CDR3 is TGTGCCAGCAGTCGTGACAGGGGGGAAGGAAACACCATATATTTT. Its translation is CASSRDRGEGNTIYF.

The gene calls are TRBV4-1 and TRBJ2-4; TRBD1 is a possible D gene (5 bases). Between the trimmed V and J ends, which lost 2 bases and 0 bases, there was a span of 11 bases. The CDR3 length is 16 residues. The germline V gene encodes CDR1 MGHRA and CDR2 YSYEKL. The CDR3 protein is CASSQQGTLAKNIQYF. The CDR3 DNA reads TGCGCCAGCAGCCAACAGGGAACTTTAGCCAAAAACATTCAGTACTTC.

The gene calls are TRBV2 and TRBJ2-5; 7 nucleotides match TRBD1. The germline V gene encodes CDR1 SNHLY and CDR2 FYNNEI. This CDR3 contains 15 residues. The J segment lost 1 base and the V segment lost 2 bases, leaving 4 bases of the junction unmatched. The CDR3 region has the DNA TGTGCCAGCAGTGAACAGGGGGTCCTCCAAGAGACCCAGTACTTC. Translated: CASSEQGVLQETQYF.

A word on this clone: The sample has other DNA sequences that encode this CDR3 too. V gene TRBV5-4 combines with J gene TRBJ2-2; D perhaps matches TRBD1 (6 bases). The V gene's germline CDR1 is SGHNT and CDR2 YYREEE (reference sequence). V was clipped by 0 bases and J by 0 bases, with 15 bases between them. CDR3 length: 18 residues. CDR3 bases: TGTGCCAGCAGCTTGGCAGTTACCGGGACAACGAACACCGGGGAGCTGTTTTTT. It codes for CASSLAVTGTTNTGELFF.

CDR3: CASSGQGASPLHF. In nucleotides, the CDR3 is TGTGCCAGCAGCGGACAGGGAGCTTCACCCCTCCACTTT. This chain connects TRBV12-3 or TRBV12-4 to TRBJ1-6; TRBD1 agrees at 8 bases. The J segment lost 9 bases and the V segment lost 6 bases, leaving 4 bases of the junction unmatched. The CDR3 runs 13 residues.

The chain employs TRBV9 and TRBJ1-4, with 8 positions matching TRBD1. Germline CDR1 SGDLS, CDR2 YYNGEE. The V gene end was trimmed by 0 bases and the J gene end by 5 bases; junction bases not matched to a gene: 3. The CDR3 spans 15 residues. The CDR3 loop is CASSVGGDRNEKLFF. The CDR3 DNA reads as TGTGCCAGCAGCGTAGGGGGGGACAGGAATGAAAAACTGTTTTTT.